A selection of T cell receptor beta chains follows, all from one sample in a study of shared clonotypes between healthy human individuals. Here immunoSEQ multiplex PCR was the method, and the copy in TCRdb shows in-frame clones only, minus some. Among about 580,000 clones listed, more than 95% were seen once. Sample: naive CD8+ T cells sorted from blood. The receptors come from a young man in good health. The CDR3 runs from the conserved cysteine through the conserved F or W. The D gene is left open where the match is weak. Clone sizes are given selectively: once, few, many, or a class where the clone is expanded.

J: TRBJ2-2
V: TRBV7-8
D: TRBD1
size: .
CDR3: CASSSGQGANTGELFF
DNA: TGTGCCAGCAGCTCGGGACAGGGGGCTAACACCGGGGAGCTGTTTTTT

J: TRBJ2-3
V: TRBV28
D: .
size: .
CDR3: CASAHFWEDTDTQYF
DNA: TGTGCCAGTGCCCACTTCTGGGAAGACACAGATACGCAGTATTTT

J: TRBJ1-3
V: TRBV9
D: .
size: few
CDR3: CASTGPSGNTIYF
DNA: TGTGCCAGCACCGGACCCTCTGGAAACACCATATATTTT

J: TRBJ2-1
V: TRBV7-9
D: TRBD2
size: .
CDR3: CASSGPSGRLPYNEQFF
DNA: TGTGCCAGCAGCGGACCTAGCGGGAGACTCCCCTACAATGAGCAGTTCTTC

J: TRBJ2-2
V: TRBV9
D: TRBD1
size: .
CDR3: CASSVQGAETGELFF
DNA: TGTGCCAGCAGCGTACAGGGGGCGGAGACCGGGGAGCTGTTTTTT

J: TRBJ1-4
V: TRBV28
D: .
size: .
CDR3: CASSLSGDLVATNEKLFF
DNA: TGTGCCAGCAGTTTATCAGGGGACCTTGTTGCAACTAATGAAAAACTGTTTTTT

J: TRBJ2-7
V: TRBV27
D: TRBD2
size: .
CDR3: CASSLLGTSGTRSYEQYF
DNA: TGTGCCAGCAGTTTACTTGGGACTAGCGGGACTCGCTCCTACGAGCAGTACTTC

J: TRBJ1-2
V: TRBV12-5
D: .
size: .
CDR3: CASGLDGTPYGYTF
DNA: TGTGCTAGTGGTTTGGACGGTACCCCCTATGGCTACACCTTC

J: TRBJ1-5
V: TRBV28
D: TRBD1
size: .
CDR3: CASASRTGTIDQPQHF
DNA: TGTGCCAGCGCGTCCCGGACAGGGACCATTGATCAGCCCCAGCATTTT

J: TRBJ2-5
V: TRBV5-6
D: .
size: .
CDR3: CASSFNRGTQYF
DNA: TGTGCCAGCAGCTTTAACCGGGGGACCCAGTACTTC

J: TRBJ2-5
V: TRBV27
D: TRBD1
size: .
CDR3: CASSLGTGGRETQYF
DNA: TGTGCCAGCAGTCTCGGGACAGGGGGCCGAGAGACCCAGTACTTC

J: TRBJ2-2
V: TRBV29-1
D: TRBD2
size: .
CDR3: CSVTSGRAMNTGELFF
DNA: TGCAGCGTAACTAGCGGGAGGGCCATGAACACCGGGGAGCTGTTTTTT

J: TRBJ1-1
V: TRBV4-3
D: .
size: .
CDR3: CASSLLSGEAFF
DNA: TGCGCCAGCAGCCTACTGTCTGGGGAAGCTTTCTTT

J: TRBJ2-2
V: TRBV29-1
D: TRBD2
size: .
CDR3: CSVVLAGSNTGELFF
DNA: TGCAGCGTTGTCCTAGCGGGATCGAACACCGGGGAGCTGTTTTTT

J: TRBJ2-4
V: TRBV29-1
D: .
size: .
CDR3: CSVDWARTLAKNIQYF
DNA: TGCAGCGTTGACTGGGCCCGGACACTAGCCAAAAACATTCAGTACTTC

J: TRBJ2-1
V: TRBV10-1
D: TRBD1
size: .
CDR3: CASSESRTGLHLGDEQFF
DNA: TGCGCCAGCAGTGAGTCTCGGACAGGGCTTCATCTTGGCGATGAGCAGTTCTTC

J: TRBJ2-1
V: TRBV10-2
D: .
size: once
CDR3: CASEQGYDEQFF
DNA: TGCGCCAGCGAACAGGGATACGATGAGCAGTTCTTC

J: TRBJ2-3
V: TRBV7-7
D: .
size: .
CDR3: CASSLGTSDTDTQYF
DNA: TGTGCCAGCAGCTTAGGGACTTCAGACACAGATACGCAGTATTTT

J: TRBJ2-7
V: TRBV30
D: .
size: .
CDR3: CAWSNGNSYEQYF
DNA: TGTGCCTGGAGTAACGGTAACTCCTACGAGCAGTACTTC

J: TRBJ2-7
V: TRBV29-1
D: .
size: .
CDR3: CSVEFEGPYEQYF
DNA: TGCAGCGTTGAGTTCGAGGGACCCTACGAGCAGTACTTC

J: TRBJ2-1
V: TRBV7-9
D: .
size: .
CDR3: CASSLNRAGEQFF
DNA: TGTGCCAGCAGCTTAAACCGGGCGGGTGAGCAGTTCTTC

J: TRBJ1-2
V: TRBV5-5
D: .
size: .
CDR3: CASSLMGDYGYTF
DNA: TGTGCCAGCAGCTTAATGGGGGACTATGGCTACACCTTC

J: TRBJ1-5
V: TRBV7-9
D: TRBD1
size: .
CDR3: CASSQTGGDANQPQHF
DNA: TGTGCCAGCAGCCAAACAGGGGGCGATGCCAATCAGCCCCAGCATTTT

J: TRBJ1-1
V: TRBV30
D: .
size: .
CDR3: CAWKGHMDTEAFF
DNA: TGTGCCTGGAAGGGACACATGGACACTGAAGCTTTCTTT

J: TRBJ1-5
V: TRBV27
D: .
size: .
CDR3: CASSLLSSSQPQHF
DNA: TGTGCCAGCAGTTTATTATCCAGCTCCCAGCCCCAGCATTTT

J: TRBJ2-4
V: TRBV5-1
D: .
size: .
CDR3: CASSSTPPTTDRTKNIQYF
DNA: TGCGCCAGCAGCTCCACCCCCCCCACAACCGACAGGACCAAAAACATTCAGTACTTC

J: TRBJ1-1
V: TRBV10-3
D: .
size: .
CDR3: CAISESVSQVNTEAFF
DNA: TGTGCCATCAGTGAGTCGGTAAGTCAGGTGAACACTGAAGCTTTCTTT